These 7 T cell receptor beta chains came from one sample sequenced in a study of OX40 agonist ivuxolimab in advanced cancers. Data came from immunoSEQ multiplex PCR; TCRdb stores just in-frame clones and leaves some out. Seen here are 60,000 or so clones, roughly 86% observed once, and the top ten hold 9.5% to 15%. The material sequenced was CD4+ or CD8+ T cells sorted from blood, taken in a trial of the OX40 agonist ivuxolimab. Receptors originate from an adult with an advanced solid tumor such as melanoma, head and neck, liver or kidney cancer.

The chain is built from TRBV19 and TRBJ1-3, with D unclear. The germline gives CDR1 LNHDA, CDR2 SQIVND (reference sequence). The CDR3 length is 13 residues. Between the trimmed V and J ends, which lost 3 bases and 0 bases, there was a span of 3 bases. The CDR3 is CASSIDSGNTIYF. For the CDR3, the DNA is TGTGCCAGTAGTATTGACTCTGGAAACACCATATATTTT.

This CDR3 is CATLPRGGWGYTF. DNA for the CDR3: TGTGCCACCCTACCCAGGGGCGGCTGGGGCTACACCTTC. This chain uses TRBV19 with TRBJ1-2, with D maybe TRBD1 (6 bases). Trimming removed 10 bases at V and 8 bases at J, with 20 bases between. Looked up from germline, CDR1 is LNHDA and CDR2 is SQIVND (reference sequence). The CDR3 is 13 amino acids. The full variable domain, its missing parts supplied by reference TRBV19 and TRBJ1-2, is DGGITQSPKYLFRKEGQNVTLSCEQNLNHDAMYWYRQDPGQGLRLIYYSQIVNDFQKGDIAEGYSVSREKKESFPLTVTSAQKNPTAFYLCATLPRGGWGYTFGSGTRLTVV.

The chain links TRBV5-5 to TRBJ1-2; a possible D gene is TRBD1 (5 bases). The CDR3 sequence is 13 residues long. In germline, CDR1 is SGHKS, CDR2 YYEKEE (reference sequence). V was trimmed by 2 bases and J by 4 bases, leaving 9 bases between them. The CDR3 sequence: CASSFGDFYGYTF. CDR3 in DNA: TGTGCCAGCAGCTTCGGGGACTTCTATGGCTACACCTTC.

The CDR3 protein is CASSFGGYNEQFF. The CDR3 bases are TGTGCCAGCAGTTTTGGGGGGTATAATGAGCAGTTCTTC. The chain links TRBV27 to TRBJ2-1; D is perhaps TRBD2 (6 bases). Germline V gene data show CDR1 as MNHEY and CDR2 as SMNVEV (reference sequence). This CDR3 is 13 amino acids long. V was pared by 3 bases and J by 7 bases, with 10 bases between.

The gene calls are TRBV21-1 and TRBJ2-5; whether TRBD2, the table's D call, matches the DNA was not checked. TRBV21-1 is deemed a pseudogene. This CDR3 comprises 15 residues. This CDR3 reads CASLNEEGTKETQYF. CDR3 DNA sequence: TGTGCCAGTCTAAATGAAGAGGGAACGAAAGAGACCCAGTACTTC.

The chain is built from TRBV6-4 and TRBJ1-5; maybe TRBD1 (5 bases). The V end was cut by 6 bases, the J end by 4 bases, with 10 bases between. CDR3 length equals 13 residues. CDR1 is MRHNA and CDR2 is SNTAGT in the germline V gene. Written as DNA, the CDR3 is TGTGCCAGCAGCTTACAGGCAAATCAGCCCCAGCATTTT. It is translated as CASSLQANQPQHF.

The chain joins TRBV5-6 to TRBJ2-6; D unclear. V was trimmed by 0 bases and J by 2 bases, leaving 3 bases between them. The CDR3 is 14 residues long. Germline CDR1 and CDR2: SGHDT and YYEEEE. CDR3 in DNA: TGTGCCAGCAGCTTGGCCGCTGGGGCCAACGTCCTGACTTTC. Protein product: CASSLAAGANVLTF.